This is a list of T cell receptor beta chains from one sample in a study of cytomegalovirus exposure and HLA in healthy donors. Assay: immunoSEQ multiplex PCR; the TCRdb copy retains only in-frame clones and omits some. The repertoire holds about 150,000 clones, about four fifths seen once, with 6% to 8.5% in the top ten. Sequencing used PBMCs. Receptors were obtained from a man aged 25 to 40 in good health and CMV-seropositive. Both conserved end residues are trimmed from each CDR3.

CDR3: ASSHAYYNEQF; V: TRBV16; J: TRBJ2-1
CDR3: AISDDRNTEAF; V: TRBV10-3; J: TRBJ1-1
CDR3: ASSTDFHTPPGNTEAF; V: TRBV4-1; J: TRBJ1-1
CDR3: ASSQPQGRPYNEQF; V: TRBV4-3; J: TRBJ2-1
CDR3: ASSLTPRTGADTQY; V: TRBV19; J: TRBJ2-3
CDR3: ASSPKPGHLNSNQPQH; V: TRBV7-2; J: TRBJ1-5
CDR3: ASSIDRQGAYEQY; V: TRBV19; J: TRBJ2-7
CDR3: ASSQGSGTIDTQY; V: TRBV4-2; J: TRBJ2-3
CDR3: ASSADAGQGKDGYT; V: TRBV9; J: TRBJ1-2
CDR3: ASKPETGGWPYEQY; V: TRBV5-1; J: TRBJ2-7
CDR3: ASSPGTGGNYGYT; V: TRBV4-3; J: TRBJ1-2
CDR3: ASSLESGGSYNEQF; V: TRBV11-2; J: TRBJ2-1
CDR3: ASSQASGGAAEQF; V: TRBV14; J: TRBJ2-1
CDR3: AGRPRGTEAF; V: TRBV30; J: TRBJ1-1
CDR3: ASSVEQGEAF; V: TRBV9; J: TRBJ1-1
CDR3: ASSGTSGGFPY; V: TRBV5-1; J: TRBJ2-5
CDR3: AWSVGAAKNIQY; V: TRBV30; J: TRBJ2-4
CDR3: ASKGLQGLNSPLH; V: TRBV2; J: TRBJ1-6